Below, 9 T cell receptor beta chains from the same sample are listed, as sequenced in a study of blood T cell repertoires in COVID-19. Here immunoSEQ multiplex PCR was the method, and the copy in TCRdb shows in-frame clones only, minus some. The table lists some 170,000 clones, more than 85% of them singletons. Input material: peripheral blood. Receptor source: a woman in her fifties or sixties with COVID-19, enrolled during active disease.

This chain links TRBV19 with TRBJ1-5, with 8 bases fitting TRBD1. This CDR3 comprises 13 residues. With 10 bases clipped from V and 5 bases from J, the junction kept 7 bases outside the gene matches. The germline CDR1 and CDR2 sequences are LNHDA and SQIVND (reference sequence). CDR3 nucleotides: TGTGCCACGCAGGACAGGGATCATCAGCCCCAGCATTTT. Its protein product is CATQDRDHQPQHF.

Written as DNA, the CDR3 is TGTGCCAGCAGCGTAGCTCAACAGGGAGTAACTGAAGCTTTCTTT. Protein product: CASSVAQQGVTEAFF. The V gene is TRBV9, the J gene TRBJ1-1; D might be TRBD1 (6 bases). This CDR3 is built from 15 residues. Germline V gives CDR1 SGDLS, CDR2 YYNGEE. V was clipped by 0 bases and J by 5 bases, with 14 bases between them.

The genes are TRBV5-1 and TRBJ1-3; 9 bases line up with TRBD1. Per the germline V gene, CDR1 is SGHRS and CDR2 is YFSETQ. CDR3 length: 15 residues. The J segment lost 5 bases and the V segment lost 4 bases, leaving 7 bases of the junction unmatched. CDR3 in DNA: TGCGCCAGCAGCCTGGACAGGGGAGCACGAAACACCATATATTTT. It is translated as CASSLDRGARNTIYF. Combining the CDR3 with reference TRBV5-1 and TRBJ1-3 gives the whole variable domain KAGVTQTPRYLIKTRGQQVTLSCSPISGHRSVSWYQQTPGQGLQFLFEYFSETQRNKGNFPGRFSGRQFSNSRSEMNVSTLELGDSALYLCASSLDRGARNTIYFGEGSWLTVV.

The chain uses TRBV6-5 and TRBJ1-2, with a weak D call TRBD1 (6 bases). Trimming pared 10 bases from V and 2 bases from J, leaving 14 bases between. CDR3 length equals 13 residues. Germline CDR1 MNHEY, CDR2 SVGAGI. In DNA, the CDR3 is TGTGCCACCACTCGGACAGTAAACTATGGCTACACCTTC. This codes for CATTRTVNYGYTF.

This clone was seen a single time. The V call is TRBV27, the J call TRBJ2-3, with 12 positions matching TRBD1. Germline V CDR1 and CDR2: MNHEY, SMNVEV (reference sequence). J lost 8 bases, V lost 2 bases, and 8 bases had no gene match. CDR3 length: 16 amino acids. CDR3 loop: CASSLPTGTGGGTQYF. In nucleotides, the CDR3 is TGTGCCAGCAGTTTACCAACCGGGACAGGGGGCGGTACGCAGTATTTT.

Comment on this clone: This specimen includes other DNA sequences encoding the same CDR3. The chain links TRBV5-1 to TRBJ1-5; unclear D gene. The germline gives CDR1 SGHRS, CDR2 YFSETQ. This CDR3 comprises 14 residues. The V end lost 2 bases, the J end lost 2 bases, and 8 bases lay between the germline ends. CDR3 sequence (DNA): TGCGCCAGCAGCTTAGGGAGTGGCAATCAGCCCCAGCATTTT. This codes for CASSLGSGNQPQHF.

The chain joins TRBV18 to TRBJ1-1; 7 bases agree with TRBD1. The V gene end was trimmed by 3 bases and the J gene end by 0 bases; junction bases not matched to a gene: 7. The CDR3 is 16 amino acids. CDR1 KGHSH and CDR2 LQKENI come from the germline V gene. CDR3 region: CASSPRQGPMNTEAFF. Written as DNA, the CDR3 is TGTGCCAGCTCACCTCGACAGGGCCCAATGAACACTGAAGCTTTCTTT.

V usage is TRBV6-1 and J usage is TRBJ2-1; no clear D. Germline CDR1 is MNHNS and CDR2 is SASEGT. V was clipped by 0 bases and J by 3 bases, with 6 bases between them. CDR3 length: 14 residues. CDR3 sequence: CASSEAEVYNEQFF. CDR3 nucleotide sequence: TGTGCCAGCAGTGAAGCCGAGGTCTACAATGAGCAGTTCTTC.

The chain couples TRBV6-1 to TRBJ2-1; D is possibly TRBD2 (5 bases). Trimming removed 3 bases from V and 2 bases from J, with 11 bases in between. CDR3 length equals 15 residues. CDR1 and CDR2 (germline): MNHNS, SASEGT. CDR3 nucleotides: TGTGCCAGCAGTGATCGCGGAGGCCCCTACAATGAGCAGTTCTTC. Protein: CASSDRGGPYNEQFF.